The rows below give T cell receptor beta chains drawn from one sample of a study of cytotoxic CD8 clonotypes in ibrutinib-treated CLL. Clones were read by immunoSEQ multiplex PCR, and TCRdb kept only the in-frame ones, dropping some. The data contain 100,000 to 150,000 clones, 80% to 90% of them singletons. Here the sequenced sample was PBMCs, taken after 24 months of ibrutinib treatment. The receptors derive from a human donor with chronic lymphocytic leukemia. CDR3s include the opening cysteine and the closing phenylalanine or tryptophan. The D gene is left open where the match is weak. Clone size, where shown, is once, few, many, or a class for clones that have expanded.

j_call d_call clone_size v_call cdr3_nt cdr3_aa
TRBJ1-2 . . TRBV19 TGTGCCAGTAGTATTATCCAACCGGGCTATGGCTACACCTTC CASSIIQPGYGYTF
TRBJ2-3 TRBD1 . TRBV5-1 TGCGCCAGCAGCTGGGGACAGACCTCAGATACGCAGTATTTT CASSWGQTSDTQYF
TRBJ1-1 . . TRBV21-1 TGTGCCAGCAGCAAAATACGGACAGAGGTTTGGTTCGGAGCTTTCTTT CASSKIRTEVWFGAFF
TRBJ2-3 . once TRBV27 TGTGCCAGCAGTTTCAGGACGGAGCAGTATTTT CASSFRTEQYF
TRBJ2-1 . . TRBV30 TGTGCCTGGAGTAGTGGGAGATACAATGAGCAGTTCTTC CAWSSGRYNEQFF
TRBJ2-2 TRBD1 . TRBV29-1 TGCAGCGTCGGGACAGGGTGGGCCGGGGAGCTGTTTTTT CSVGTGWAGELFF
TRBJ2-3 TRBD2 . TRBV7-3 TGTGCCAGCAGCCGTAGCGGGAGCCGCACAGATACGCAGTATTTT CASSRSGSRTDTQYF
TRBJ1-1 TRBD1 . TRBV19 TGTGCCAGTAGTATCGGGACAGGGGCCGGCTTGGGTACTGAAGCTTTCTTT CASSIGTGAGLGTEAFF
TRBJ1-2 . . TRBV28 TGTGCCAGCGGGAGTGCAGGGAACTATGGCTACACCTTC CASGSAGNYGYTF
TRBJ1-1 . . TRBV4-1 TGCGCCAGCAGCCCCCCCCTAGGTACAGTGAGCACTGAAGCTTTCTTT CASSPPLGTVSTEAFF
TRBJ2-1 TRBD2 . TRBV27 TGTGCCAGCAGTCTACTTGTCAGGCCCCGGACTAGCGGGAGTGGGTCCTACAATGAGCAGTTCTTC CASSLLVRPRTSGSGSYNEQFF
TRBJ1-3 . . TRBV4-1 TGCGCCAGCAGCCAAGATCCCCAGGGTCCTGGAAACACCATATATTTT CASSQDPQGPGNTIYF
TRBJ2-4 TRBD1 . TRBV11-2 TGTGCCAGCAGCTCCGCGGACAGGGGCTTTACCAAAAACATTCAGTACTTC CASSSADRGFTKNIQYF